These 10 T cell receptor beta chains were all obtained from the same sample, sequenced in a study of T cells in women clearing cervical HPV infection. The repertoire was sequenced with immunoSEQ multiplex PCR; TCRdb's copy has only in-frame clones and lacks some. The listing records some 40,000 clones. Sequencing was carried out using blood buffy coat. The receptors were sampled from a woman aged 18 to 75 with a cervical HPV16 infection that either progressed to CIN3+ or cleared (not recorded which).

Comments on this clone: The CDR3 extends 3 residues past the end of the read, so its final part is completed from the germline J gene. The chain uses TRBV7-3 and TRBJ2-1, with 11 bases identical to TRBD2. Trimming cost V 2 bases and J 5 bases; bases outside gene matches: 5. Germline CDR1 reads SGHTA; CDR2 reads FQGTGA. This CDR3 region has 16 residues. The covered CDR3 bases are TGTGCCAGCAGCTTAGTCGCTAGCGGGGGGCACAATGAG. Its translation: CASSLVASGGHNE. The full CDR3 protein reads CASSLVASGGHNEQFF. Full variable domain (rest looked up from reference TRBV7-3 and TRBJ2-1): GAGVSQTPSNKVTEKGKYVELRCDPISGHTALYWYRQSLGQGPEFLIYFQGTGAADDSGLPNDRFFAVRPEGSVSTLKIQRTERGDSAVYLCASSLVASGGHNEQFFGPGTRLTVL.

About this clone itself: Read sequence stops 3 residues before the CDR3 end, and the germline J gene provides the missing end. This chain links TRBV5-1 with TRBJ1-1, with a tentative D call TRBD1 (6 bases). Trimming pared 0 bases from V and 5 bases from J, leaving 8 bases between. In germline, CDR1 is SGHRS, CDR2 YFSETQ. This CDR3 is 13 amino acids long. The CDR3: CASSLGTATEAFF. CDR3 DNA, as far as it was read: TGCGCCAGCAGCTTGGGGACAGCTACTGAA.

Regarding this clone: The CDR3 end falls 3 residues outside the read, so it is completed with the germline J gene. The chain employs TRBV7-2 and TRBJ2-6; 7 bases map to TRBD1. The trim removed 5 bases at V and 2 bases at J, leaving 3 bases unmatched. The CDR3 is 15 amino acids. Germline V gene lookup returns CDR1 SGHTA and CDR2 FQGNSA. CDR3 amino acids: CASSLDRAGANVLTF. The DNA read from the CDR3 is TGTGCCAGCAGCCTCGACAGGGCTGGGGCCAACGTC.

Note on this clone: The read terminates 3 residues before the CDR3 end, so the remaining end is supplied by the germline J gene. J is TRBJ1-4 and V is TRBV5-4, with D possibly matching TRBD1 (6 bases). With 0 bases removed from V and 7 bases from J, the gap between germline ends came to 16 bases. The CDR3 runs to 16 residues. Germline loops: CDR1 SGHNT, CDR2 YYREEE (reference sequence). CDR3 sequence: CASSLAAGARGEKLFF. The sequenced CDR3 bases are TGTGCCAGCAGCTTGGCTGCAGGGGCGAGGGGTGAAAAA.

Remarks on this clone: The missing CDR3 end, 3 residues past where the read stops, is filled in from the germline J gene. This chain connects TRBV7-8 to TRBJ2-1; possibly TRBD1 for D (6 bases). The CDR3 is 14 amino acids. Trimming stripped 1 base from V and 7 bases from J, with 11 bases between. Germline V gene lookup returns CDR1 SGHVS and CDR2 FQNEAQ. The DNA read from the CDR3 is TGTGCCAGCAGCTTAGACAGGGTAGTAAATGAG. Translating gives CASSLDRVVNE. The whole CDR3 sequence reads CASSLDRVVNEQFF.

As regards this clone: The CDR3 extends 3 residues past the end of the read, so its final part is completed from the germline J gene. The chain links TRBV29-1 to TRBJ2-1, with TRBD2 matching over 14 bases. Germline values: CDR1 SQVTM, CDR2 ANQGSEA. The CDR3 sequence is 15 residues long. V trimming: 8 bases; J trimming: 4 bases; junction bases outside the gene matches: 7. The CDR3 loop reads CSSRTSGGPYNEQFF. The covered CDR3 bases are TGCAGCTCCAGGACTAGCGGGGGGCCTTACAATGAG.

On this clone itself: The CDR3 end is not reached by the read, which stops 3 residues before it; the germline J gene fills it in. The chain combines TRBV19 with TRBJ2-5; D gene unclear. Germline V lookup: CDR1 LNHDA, CDR2 SQIVND (reference sequence). The CDR3 spans 13 residues. Trimming stripped 4 bases from V and 2 bases from J, with 8 bases between. The CDR3 region is CASSTTRQETQYF. CDR3 DNA (partial): TGTGCCAGTAGTACGACACGTCAAGAGACC.

As regards this clone: The CDR3 end lies 3 residues beyond the end of the read and is filled in from the germline J gene. The chain links TRBV16 to TRBJ2-7; 8 bases are a match to TRBD1. Unmatched junction bases numbered 6, after V lost 2 bases and J lost 0 bases. The germline gives CDR1 KGHSY, CDR2 FQNENV. The CDR3 length is 16 residues. Partial CDR3 DNA: TGTGCCAGCAGCCAACCCAGACAGGGGCCCTCCTACGAG. Protein: CASSQPRQGPSYE. In full, the CDR3 reads CASSQPRQGPSYEQYF.

As for this clone: Read coverage stops 3 residues before the CDR3 terminus; the germline J gene supplies the remainder. The chain is built from TRBV7-3 and TRBJ2-3; TRBD2 aligns across 13 bases. Germline V gene sequence: CDR1 SGHTA, CDR2 FQGTGA. V trimming: 5 bases; J trimming: 1 base; junction bases outside the gene matches: 3. This CDR3 has 16 amino acids. The CDR3 bases that were read are TGTGCCAGCAGCCGTGGGACTAGCGGGGGCACAGATACG. Translated, it gives CASSRGTSGGTDT. The CDR3, in full, reads CASSRGTSGGTDTQYF.

Note on this clone: With the read ending 3 residues before the CDR3 end, the germline J gene is used to fill in that end. The chain has TRBV5-5 and TRBJ2-7; the match to TRBD2 covers 8 bases. Looked up from germline, CDR1 is SGHKS and CDR2 is YYEKEE (reference sequence). The CDR3 runs 14 residues. The J segment lost 3 bases and the V segment lost 4 bases, leaving 6 bases of the junction unmatched. CDR3 DNA, as far as it was read: TGTGCCAGCAGCAGCGGGAGTGGGGGCTACGAG. Amino acid sequence: CASSSGSGGYE. In full, the CDR3 is CASSSGSGGYEQYF.